This T cell receptor beta chain derives from a study of control samples from healthy donors and cancer patients. Some clones are missing from TCRdb's copy, which holds only in-frame ones; the method was immunoSEQ multiplex PCR. The sample includes 150,000 to 200,000 clones, approximately 94% of them seen just once. The CDR3 spans 15 residues. Sequencing was performed on blood. This receptor was identified in a man younger than 45 in good health. The gene calls are TRBV21-1 and TRBJ1-4; TRBD1 is the table's D call, not checked against the DNA. TRBV21-1 is listed as a pseudogene. The CDR3 coding sequence is TGTGCCAGCCGGGGGCAGGGGGCAACTAATGAAAAACTGTTTTTT. Protein: CASRGQGATNEKLFF.